These T cell receptor beta chains were read from a single sample in a study of blood T cell repertoires in COVID-19. Sequencing used immunoSEQ multiplex PCR; TCRdb keeps in-frame clones, though not all of them. Among about 110,000 clones, approximately 90% were seen once, and the ten largest hold approximately 6.8%. Sequenced: peripheral blood. All receptors derive from a man aged 50 to 59 with active or convalescent COVID-19. Both conserved end residues are trimmed from each CDR3.

J gene	V gene	CDR3 length	CDR3 protein
TRBJ2-7	TRBV9	13	ASSPRQGSSYEQY
TRBJ2-7	TRBV29-1	12	SVTTSGRIYEQY
TRBJ2-7	TRBV18	12	ASSLPGGSYEQY
TRBJ1-1	TRBV28	14	ASSLQADRLNTEAF
TRBJ1-2	TRBV6-5	12	ASRRGQALYGYT
TRBJ1-2	TRBV28	10	ASSLPRGGYT
TRBJ1-2	TRBV7-8	14	ASSLVAGEGGYGYT
TRBJ2-7	TRBV11-2	12	ASSLNPRPYEQY
TRBJ2-1	TRBV2	10	ASSGGFREQF
TRBJ2-7	TRBV19	12	ASTSRDTSYEQY
TRBJ2-3	TRBV14	13	ASSRLAGVTDTQY
TRBJ1-1	TRBV5-1	11	ASNRASDTEAF
TRBJ2-7	TRBV21-1	13	ASEGFREGPYEQY
TRBJ2-3	TRBV13	13	ASSQRGLAGITQY